Detailed here is one T cell receptor beta chain. Its antigen remains unknown. These data originate in a study of T cell repertoires in cytomegalovirus infection. The CDR3 contains 11 residues. The germline CDR1 and CDR2 sequences are MDHEN and SYDVKM. Trimming shortened V by 8 bases and J by 4 bases, and 9 bases separated the two germline ends. TCRdb re-analysed the reads in MiXCR, keeping a single row per CDR3 protein. Here the sample spans roughly 500,000 distinct CDR3 sequences, more than 30% being singletons. Sample: cultured PBMCs, taken from culture after CMV antigen stimulation. The rearrangement links TRBV28 to TRBJ2-7, with D possibly TRBD2 on 5 matching bases. The receptor was isolated from a human donor in good health (CMV status not recorded). Some clones in this sample may be carry-over from other donors' samples. The CDR3 is CASLGGYEQYF. The CDR3 region has the DNA TGTGCCAGCCTGGGCGGGTACGAGCAGTACTTC.